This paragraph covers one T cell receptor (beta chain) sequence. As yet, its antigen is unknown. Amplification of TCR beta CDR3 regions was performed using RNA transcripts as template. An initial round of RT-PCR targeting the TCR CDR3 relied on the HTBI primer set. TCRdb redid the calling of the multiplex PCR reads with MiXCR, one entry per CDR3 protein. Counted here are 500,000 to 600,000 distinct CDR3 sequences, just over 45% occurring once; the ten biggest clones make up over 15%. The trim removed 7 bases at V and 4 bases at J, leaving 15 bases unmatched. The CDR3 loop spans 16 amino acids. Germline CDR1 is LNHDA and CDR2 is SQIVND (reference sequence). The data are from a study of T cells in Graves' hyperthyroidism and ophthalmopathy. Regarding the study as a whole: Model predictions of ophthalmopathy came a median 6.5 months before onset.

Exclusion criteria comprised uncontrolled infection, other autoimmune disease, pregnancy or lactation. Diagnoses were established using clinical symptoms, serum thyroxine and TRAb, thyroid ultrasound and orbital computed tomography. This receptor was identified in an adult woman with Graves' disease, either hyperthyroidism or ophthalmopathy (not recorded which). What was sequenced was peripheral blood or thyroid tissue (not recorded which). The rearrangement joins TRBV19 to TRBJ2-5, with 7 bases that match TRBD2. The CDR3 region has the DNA TGTGCCAGTACGAACGTTCGAGCGGGGTTTGCAGAGACCCAGTACTTC. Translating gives CASTNVRAGFAETQYF.